This T cell receptor (beta chain) was identified during a study of blood T cell repertoires in COVID-19. Study-wide background: COVID-19 samples from acute and convalescent phases originated in the United States, Italy and Spain. T cells, B-cell-depleted T cells, or PBMCs provided the cDNA or gDNA that served as material.

In the original workflow: Counts of nucleated cells, estimated from reference gene primer amplification, were obtained. Profiled with immunoSEQ multiplex PCR; TCRdb holds only in-frame clones, not every one. That table furnishes V, J and clone size, whereas the DNA furnished D and trimming. The table shows roughly 140,000 clones, with around 84% occurring only once. This CDR3 spans 17 amino acids. The J segment lost 4 bases and the V segment lost 7 bases, leaving 17 bases of the junction unmatched. The sequenced material came from peripheral blood. The origin of this receptor is a woman aged 45 to 65 with acute or convalescent COVID-19. V gene TRBV23-1 combines with J gene TRBJ1-1, with 8 positions matching TRBD1. TRBV23-1 is labeled an ORF, and its function is uncertain. The CDR3 DNA follows: TGCGCCAGCACCCCAAACTCAGGGGGCCTAGAGATCACTGAAGCTTTCTTT. Its translation: CASTPNSGGLEITEAFF.